This TCR beta chain appears in the sequencing data of a study of shared clonotypes between healthy human individuals. About the study: The donor group consisted of a couple of women and a few men, aged 18 to 49.

Study observations and caveats: What limited the represented genetic and exposure-history diversity was the small number of donors.

Naive CD8 cells comprised CD45RO-negative, CCR7-positively selected cells, excluding terminally differentiated effector memory CD45RA+ cells. Of note for this clone: Its antigen is still unknown.

With 6 bases removed from V and 5 bases from J, the gap between germline ends came to 22 bases. The germline CDR1 and CDR2 sequences are SEHNR and FQNEAQ (reference sequence). There are 16 residues in the CDR3. Genomic DNA from each subset was divided evenly over several immunoSEQ plates. Assay: immunoSEQ multiplex PCR; the TCRdb copy retains only in-frame clones and omits some. The sample consists of hundreds of thousands of clones, almost 95% of them appearing once. Sample: naive CD8+ T cells sorted from blood. The chain links TRBV7-9 to TRBJ2-5; D is perhaps TRBD1 (5 bases). This TCR came from a man aged 25 to 40 in good health. CDR3 in amino acids: CASRPPAQARAETQYF. The CDR3, as DNA: TGTGCCAGCAGACCTCCGGCACAGGCGCGCGCGGAGACCCAGTACTTC.